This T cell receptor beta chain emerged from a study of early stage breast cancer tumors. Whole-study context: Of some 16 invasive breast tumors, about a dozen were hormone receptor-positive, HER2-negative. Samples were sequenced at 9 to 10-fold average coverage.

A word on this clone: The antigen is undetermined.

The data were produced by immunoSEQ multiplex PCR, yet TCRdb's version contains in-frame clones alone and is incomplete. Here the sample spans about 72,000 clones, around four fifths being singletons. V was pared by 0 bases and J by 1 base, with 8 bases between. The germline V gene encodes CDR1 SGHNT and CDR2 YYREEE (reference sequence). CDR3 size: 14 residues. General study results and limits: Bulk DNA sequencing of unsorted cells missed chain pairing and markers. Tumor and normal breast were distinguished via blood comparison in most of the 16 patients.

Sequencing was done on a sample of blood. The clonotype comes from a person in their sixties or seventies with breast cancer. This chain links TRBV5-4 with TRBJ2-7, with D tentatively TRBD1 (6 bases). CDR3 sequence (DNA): TGTGCCAGCAGCTTGGAAGGACAGTCCTACGAGCAGTACTTC. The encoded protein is CASSLEGQSYEQYF. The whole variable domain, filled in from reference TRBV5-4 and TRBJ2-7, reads ETGVTQSPTHLIKTRGQQVTLRCSSQSGHNTVSWYQQALGQGPQFIFQYYREEENGRGNFPPRFSGLQFPNYSSELNVNALELDDSALYLCASSLEGQSYEQYFGPGTRLTVT.